Shown below are 4 T cell receptor beta chains from a single sample sequenced in a study of blood T cell repertoires in COVID-19. Repertoires were generated with immunoSEQ multiplex PCR, while TCRdb's copy carries only in-frame clones and drops some. The table lists 150,000 or so clones, roughly 84% of them singletons. The specimen sequenced was peripheral blood. These receptors were obtained from a woman in her fifties or sixties with acute or convalescent COVID-19.

The rearrangement links TRBV3-1 (or the pseudogene TRBV3-2) to TRBJ2-4; TRBD1 aligns across 10 bases. V was pared by 4 bases and J by 1 base, with 13 bases of the junction left unmatched. Per the germline V gene, CDR1 is LGHDT and CDR2 is YNNKEL (reference sequence). The CDR3 totals 19 residues. The CDR3: CASSLPMTGGPLAKNIQYF. The CDR3 DNA is TGTGCCAGCAGCCTTCCCATGACAGGGGGCCCCCTGGCCAAAAACATTCAGTACTTC.

The chain is built from TRBV5-4 and TRBJ2-2, with D perhaps matching TRBD1 (6 bases). Trimming stripped 6 bases from V and 5 bases from J, with 11 bases between. Germline lookup yields CDR1 SGHNT and CDR2 YYREEE (reference sequence). This CDR3 region has 13 residues. CDR3 region: CASTDTGTGELFF. The DNA for the CDR3 is TGTGCCAGCACCGATACAGGGACCGGGGAGCTGTTTTTT.

The chain carries TRBV11-2 and TRBJ2-2, with 13 bases aligning to TRBD2. Germline V gives CDR1 SGHAT, CDR2 FQNNGV. The CDR3 is 17 residues long. J was trimmed by 1 base and V by 5 bases; bases with no gene match: 4. CDR3 nucleotides: TGTGCCAGCAGCGACCGACTAGCGGGGGGGAACACCGGGGAGCTGTTTTTT. This encodes CASSDRLAGGNTGELFF.

The chain couples TRBV18 to TRBJ2-1; the D gene is possibly TRBD2 (5 bases). Looked up from germline, CDR1 is KGHSH and CDR2 is LQKENI. The CDR3 has 15 residues. V shed 0 bases and J shed 5 bases, with 11 bases lying between them. The CDR3 loop reads CASSPPSAVNNEQFF. CDR3 DNA: TGTGCCAGCTCACCACCATCAGCGGTTAACAATGAGCAGTTCTTC.